Shown below are 2 T cell receptor beta chains from a single sample sequenced in a study of T cell repertoires in cytomegalovirus infection. MiXCR, applied by TCRdb to the reads, yields one record per CDR3 protein. The sample has some 450,000 distinct CDR3 sequences, approximately 31% seen once. The sequenced sample was PBMCs. The receptors were sampled from a human donor in good health (CMV status not recorded). Some clones in this sample may be carry-over from other donors' samples.

V gene TRBV2 combines with J gene TRBJ1-4; 12 nucleotides match TRBD1. Losses at the gene ends were 6 bases for V and 7 bases for J; bases not matched to a gene: 12. There are 17 residues in the CDR3. The germline V gene encodes CDR1 SNHLY and CDR2 FYNNEI. The CDR3 DNA sequence: TGTGCCAGCAGGGCAACCGGGACAGGGGGCCTCTTTGAAAAACTGTTTTTT. This sequence encodes CASRATGTGGLFEKLFF.

A few counts support this clonotype. CDR3 amino acids: CASSYSSELETQYF. The CDR3 nucleotides read TGTGCCAGCAGTTACAGTTCAGAGTTGGAGACCCAGTACTTC. V usage is TRBV6-5 and J usage is TRBJ2-5; D ambiguous. V shed 2 bases and J shed 5 bases, with 12 bases lying between them. From germline, CDR1 is MNHEY and CDR2 SVGAGI. The CDR3 has 14 amino acids.